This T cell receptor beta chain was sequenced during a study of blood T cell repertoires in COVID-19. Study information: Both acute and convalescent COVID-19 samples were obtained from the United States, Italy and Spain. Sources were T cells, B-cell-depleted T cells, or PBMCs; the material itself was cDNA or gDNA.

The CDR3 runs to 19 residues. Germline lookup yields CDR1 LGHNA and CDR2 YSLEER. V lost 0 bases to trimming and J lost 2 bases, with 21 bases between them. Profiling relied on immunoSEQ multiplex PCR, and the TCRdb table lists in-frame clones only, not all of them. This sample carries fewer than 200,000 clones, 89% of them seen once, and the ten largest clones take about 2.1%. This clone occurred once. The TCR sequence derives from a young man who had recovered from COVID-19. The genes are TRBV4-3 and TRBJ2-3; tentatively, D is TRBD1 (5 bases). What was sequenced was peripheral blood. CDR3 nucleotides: TGCGCCAGCAGCCAAGATCTGATCGTTCCTGGCAGGGACACAGATACGCAGTATTTT. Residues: CASSQDLIVPGRDTDTQYF.